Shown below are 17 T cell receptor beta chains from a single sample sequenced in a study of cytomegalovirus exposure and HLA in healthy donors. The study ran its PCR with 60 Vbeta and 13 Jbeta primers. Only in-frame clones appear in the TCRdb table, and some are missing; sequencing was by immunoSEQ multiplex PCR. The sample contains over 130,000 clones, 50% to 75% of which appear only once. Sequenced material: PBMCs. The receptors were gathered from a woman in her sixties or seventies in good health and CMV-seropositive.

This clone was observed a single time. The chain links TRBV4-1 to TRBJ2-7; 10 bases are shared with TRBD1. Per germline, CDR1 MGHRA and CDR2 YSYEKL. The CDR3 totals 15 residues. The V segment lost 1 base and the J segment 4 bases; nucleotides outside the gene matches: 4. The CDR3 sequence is CASSQGWDRGYEQYF. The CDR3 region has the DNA TGCGCCAGCAGCCAAGGGTGGGACAGGGGATACGAGCAGTACTTC.

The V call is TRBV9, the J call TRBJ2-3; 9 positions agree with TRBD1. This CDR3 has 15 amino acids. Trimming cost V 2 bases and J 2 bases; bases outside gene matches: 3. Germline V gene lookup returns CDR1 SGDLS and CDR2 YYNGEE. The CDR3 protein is CASSVGQGNTDTQYF. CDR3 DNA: TGTGCCAGCAGCGTTGGACAGGGGAACACAGATACGCAGTATTTT.

The CDR3 DNA reads as TGTGCCAGCAGCGGGGGACTAGCGGGAGTCTACGAGCAGTACTTC. It codes for CASSGGLAGVYEQYF. This chain links TRBV5-4 with TRBJ2-7, with TRBD2 matching 14 bases. CDR3 size: 15 residues. From germline, CDR1 is SGHNT and CDR2 YYREEE (reference sequence). Trimming removed 4 bases from V and 3 bases from J; junction bases left unmatched: 3.

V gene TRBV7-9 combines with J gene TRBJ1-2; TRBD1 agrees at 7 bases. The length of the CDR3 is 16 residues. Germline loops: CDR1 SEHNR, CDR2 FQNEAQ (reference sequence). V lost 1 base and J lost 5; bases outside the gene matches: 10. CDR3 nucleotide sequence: TGTGCCAGCAGCTTAGACGGGGACAGAATTCCTTATGGCTACACCTTC. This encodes CASSLDGDRIPYGYTF. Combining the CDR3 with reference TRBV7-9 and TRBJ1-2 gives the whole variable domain DTGVSQNPRHKITKRGQNVTFRCDPISEHNRLYWYRQTLGQGPEFLTYFQNEAQLEKSRLLSDRFSAERPKGSFSTLEIQRTEQGDSAMYLCASSLDGDRIPYGYTFGSGTRLTVV.

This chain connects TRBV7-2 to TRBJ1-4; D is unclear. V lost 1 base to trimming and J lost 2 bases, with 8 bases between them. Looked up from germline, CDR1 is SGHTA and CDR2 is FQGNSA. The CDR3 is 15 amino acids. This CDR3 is CASSLVRRTNEKLFF. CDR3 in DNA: TGTGCCAGCAGCTTAGTACGCAGGACTAATGAAAAACTGTTTTTT.

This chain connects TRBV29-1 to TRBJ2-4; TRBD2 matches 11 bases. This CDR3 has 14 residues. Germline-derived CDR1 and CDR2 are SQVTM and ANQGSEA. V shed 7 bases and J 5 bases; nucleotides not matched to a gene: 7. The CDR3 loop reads CSGTSGGAENIQYF. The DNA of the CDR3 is TGCAGCGGCACTAGCGGGGGAGCGGAAAACATTCAGTACTTC. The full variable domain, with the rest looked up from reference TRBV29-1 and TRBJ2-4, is SAVISQKPSRDICQRGTSLTIQCQVDSQVTMMFWYRQQPGQSLTLIATANQGSEATYESGFVIDKFPISRPNLTFSTLTVSNMSPEDSSIYLCSGTSGGAENIQYFGAGTRLSVL.

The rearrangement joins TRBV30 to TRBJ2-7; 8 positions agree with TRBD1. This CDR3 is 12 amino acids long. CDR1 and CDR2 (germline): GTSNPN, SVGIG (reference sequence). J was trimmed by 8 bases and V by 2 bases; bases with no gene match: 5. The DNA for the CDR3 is TGTGCCTGGAGTTTGGGACAGGCCAAGCAGTACTTC. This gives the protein CAWSLGQAKQYF. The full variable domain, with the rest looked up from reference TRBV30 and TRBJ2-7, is SQTIHQWPATLVQPVGSPLSLECTVEGTSNPNLYWYRQAAGRGLQLLFYSVGIGQISSEVPQNLSASRPQDRQFILSSKKLLLSDSGFYLCAWSLGQAKQYFGPGTRLTVT.

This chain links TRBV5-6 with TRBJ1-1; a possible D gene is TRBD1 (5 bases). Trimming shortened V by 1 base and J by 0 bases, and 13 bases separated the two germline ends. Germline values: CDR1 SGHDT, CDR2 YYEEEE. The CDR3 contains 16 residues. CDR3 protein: CASSLIDRGMNTEAFF. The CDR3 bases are TGTGCCAGCAGCTTGATTGACAGAGGAATGAACACTGAAGCTTTCTTT.

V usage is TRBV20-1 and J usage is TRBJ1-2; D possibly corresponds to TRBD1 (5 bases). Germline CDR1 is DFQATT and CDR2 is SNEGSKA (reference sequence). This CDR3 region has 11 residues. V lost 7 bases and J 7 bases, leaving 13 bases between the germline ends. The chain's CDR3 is CSEQGLGGYTF. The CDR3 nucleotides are TGCAGTGAGCAGGGTCTGGGTGGCTACACCTTC.

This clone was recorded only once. The CDR3 loop reads CASRLTENTEAFF. As DNA, the CDR3 is TGTGCCAGCAGGCTTACAGAGAACACTGAAGCTTTCTTT. V and J are TRBV28 and TRBJ1-1, with D hard to call. V lost 6 bases and J lost 1, with 9 bases in between. The CDR3 runs to 13 residues. The germline CDR1 and CDR2 sequences are MDHEN and SYDVKM.

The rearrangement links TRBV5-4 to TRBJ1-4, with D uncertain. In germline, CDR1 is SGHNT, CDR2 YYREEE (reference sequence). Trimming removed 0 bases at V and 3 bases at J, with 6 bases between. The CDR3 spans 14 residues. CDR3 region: CASSLGASNEKLFF. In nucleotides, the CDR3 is TGTGCCAGCAGCTTGGGGGCCTCTAATGAAAAACTGTTTTTT.

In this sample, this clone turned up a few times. CDR3 DNA sequence: TGTGCCAGCAGCTTGGACAGGGGGAGCTATGGCTACACCTTC. It encodes CASSLDRGSYGYTF. The rearrangement joins TRBV5-4 to TRBJ1-2; 8 positions agree with TRBD1. Trimming removed 0 bases from V and 4 bases from J; junction bases left unmatched: 2. The CDR3 is 14 residues long. In germline, CDR1 is SGHNT, CDR2 YYREEE (reference sequence).

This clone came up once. For the CDR3, the DNA is TGTGCCAGCCGAGGGTCCGGAGGGTCCGGGTACTTC. Translation: CASRGSGGSGYF. This chain uses TRBV11-3 with TRBJ2-5; perhaps TRBD2 as D (6 bases). The CDR3 loop spans 12 amino acids. The germline gives CDR1 SGHNT, CDR2 YENEEA. Trimming took 8 bases from V and 13 from J, leaving 20 bases between them.

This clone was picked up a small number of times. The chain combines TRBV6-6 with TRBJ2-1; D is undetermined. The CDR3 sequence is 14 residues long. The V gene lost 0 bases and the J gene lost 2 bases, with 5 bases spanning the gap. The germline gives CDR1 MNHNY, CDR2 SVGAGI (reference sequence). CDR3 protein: CASSYSPAYNEQFF. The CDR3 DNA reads TGTGCCAGCAGTTACTCACCAGCCTACAATGAGCAGTTCTTC.

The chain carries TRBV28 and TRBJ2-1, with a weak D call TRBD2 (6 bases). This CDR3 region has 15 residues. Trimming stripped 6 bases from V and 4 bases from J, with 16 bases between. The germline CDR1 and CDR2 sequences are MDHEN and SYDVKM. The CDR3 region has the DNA TGTGCCAGCAGCGTCCTTAGCGGATTGTACAATGAGCAGTTCTTC. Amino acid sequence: CASSVLSGLYNEQFF.

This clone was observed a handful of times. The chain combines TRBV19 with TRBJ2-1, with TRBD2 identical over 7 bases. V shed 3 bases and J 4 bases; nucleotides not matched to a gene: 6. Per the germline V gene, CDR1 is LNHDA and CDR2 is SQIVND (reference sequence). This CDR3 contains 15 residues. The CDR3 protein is CASSITSAYYNEQFF. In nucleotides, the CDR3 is TGTGCCAGTAGTATCACTAGCGCCTATTACAATGAGCAGTTCTTC.

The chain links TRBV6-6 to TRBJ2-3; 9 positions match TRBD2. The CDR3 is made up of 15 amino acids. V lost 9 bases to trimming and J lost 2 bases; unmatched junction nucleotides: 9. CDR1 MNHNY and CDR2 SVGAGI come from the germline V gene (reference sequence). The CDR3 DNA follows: TGTGCCAGTTCGACCGGGACTAGCCTCACAGATACGCAGTATTTT. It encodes CASSTGTSLTDTQYF.